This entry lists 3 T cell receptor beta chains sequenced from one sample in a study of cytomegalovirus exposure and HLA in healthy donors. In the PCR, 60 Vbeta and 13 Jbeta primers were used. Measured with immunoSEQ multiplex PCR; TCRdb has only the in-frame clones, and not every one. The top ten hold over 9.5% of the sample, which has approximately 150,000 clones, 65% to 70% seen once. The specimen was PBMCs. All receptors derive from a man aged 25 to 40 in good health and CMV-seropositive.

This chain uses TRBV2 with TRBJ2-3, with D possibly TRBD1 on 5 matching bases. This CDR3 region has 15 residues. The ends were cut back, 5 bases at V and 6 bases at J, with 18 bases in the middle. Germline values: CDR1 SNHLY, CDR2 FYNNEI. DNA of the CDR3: TGTGCCAGCAGTCCCCTGCCAGGGCATAGGGATACGCAGTATTTT. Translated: CASSPLPGHRDTQYF.

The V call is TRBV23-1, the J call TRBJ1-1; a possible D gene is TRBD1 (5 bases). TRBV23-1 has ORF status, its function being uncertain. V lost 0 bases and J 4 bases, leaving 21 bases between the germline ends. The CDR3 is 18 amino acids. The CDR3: CASSQSRREDTLITEAFF. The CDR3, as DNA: TGCGCCAGCAGTCAATCAAGGCGAGAGGACACCCTAATCACTGAAGCTTTCTTT.

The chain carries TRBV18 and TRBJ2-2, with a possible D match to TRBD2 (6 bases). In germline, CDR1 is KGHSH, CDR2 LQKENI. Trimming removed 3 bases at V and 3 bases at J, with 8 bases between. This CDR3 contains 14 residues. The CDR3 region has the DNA TGTGCCAGCTCACCTGGGACTCACACCGGGGAGCTGTTTTTT. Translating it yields CASSPGTHTGELFF.